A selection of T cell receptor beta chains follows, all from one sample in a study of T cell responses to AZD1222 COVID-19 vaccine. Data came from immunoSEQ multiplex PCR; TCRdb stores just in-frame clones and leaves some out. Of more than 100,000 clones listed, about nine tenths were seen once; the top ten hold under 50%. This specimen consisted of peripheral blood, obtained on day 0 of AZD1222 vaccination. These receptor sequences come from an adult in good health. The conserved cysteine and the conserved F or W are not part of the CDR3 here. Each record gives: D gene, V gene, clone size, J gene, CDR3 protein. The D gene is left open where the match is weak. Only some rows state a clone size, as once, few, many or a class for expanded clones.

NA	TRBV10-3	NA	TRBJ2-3	AISQGEDTQY
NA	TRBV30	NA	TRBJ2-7	AWSRGAYEQY
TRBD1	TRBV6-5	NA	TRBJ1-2	ATRGGTNYGYT
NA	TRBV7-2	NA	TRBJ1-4	ASSTQTGTNEKLF
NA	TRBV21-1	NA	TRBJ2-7	ASSCRDRVPYEQY
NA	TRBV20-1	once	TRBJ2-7	SASKLALSWEQY
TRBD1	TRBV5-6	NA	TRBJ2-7	ASSYDRAAYEQY
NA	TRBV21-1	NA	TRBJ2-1	ASSTASTSGLTVGEQF
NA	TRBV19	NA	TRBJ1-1	ASSYRGGNTEAF
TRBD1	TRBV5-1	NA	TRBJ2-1	ASRGTGDVYEQF
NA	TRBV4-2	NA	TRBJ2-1	ASRETYKGGRGGGEQF
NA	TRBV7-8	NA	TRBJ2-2	ASSPRGTRSATGELF
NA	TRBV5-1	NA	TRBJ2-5	ASSSLTGIRETQY
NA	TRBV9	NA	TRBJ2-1	ASSPPQEGARGNEQF
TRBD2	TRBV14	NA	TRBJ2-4	ASSPLPRDSGGLAKNIQY
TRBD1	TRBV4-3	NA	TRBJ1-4	ASSQYRGATNEKLF